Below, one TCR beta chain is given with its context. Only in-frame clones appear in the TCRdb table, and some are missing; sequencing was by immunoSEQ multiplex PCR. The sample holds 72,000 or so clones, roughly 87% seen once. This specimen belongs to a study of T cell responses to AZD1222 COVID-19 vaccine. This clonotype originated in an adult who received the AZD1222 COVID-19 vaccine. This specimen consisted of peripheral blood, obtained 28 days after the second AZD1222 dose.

The CDR3 spells CASSVTGTSGSQQFF. As DNA, the CDR3 is TGTGCCAGCAGCGTGACCGGGACTAGCGGGAGCCAGCAGTTCTTC. The V and J genes are TRBV9 and TRBJ2-1; 14 bases fit TRBD2. Per the germline V gene, CDR1 is SGDLS and CDR2 is YYNGEE. The ends lost 2 bases at V and 11 bases at J; junction bases unmatched: 6. The CDR3 length is 15 residues.